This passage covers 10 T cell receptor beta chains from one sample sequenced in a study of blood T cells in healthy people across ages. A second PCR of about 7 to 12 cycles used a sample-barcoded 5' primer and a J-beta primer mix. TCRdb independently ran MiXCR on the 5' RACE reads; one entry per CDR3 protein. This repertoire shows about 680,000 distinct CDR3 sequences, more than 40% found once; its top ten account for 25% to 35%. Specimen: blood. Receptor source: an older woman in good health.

CDR3 sequence: CAWRAPGGYTEAFF. In DNA, the CDR3 is TGTGCCTGGAGGGCCCCAGGGGGGTACACTGAAGCTTTCTTT. The chain combines TRBV30 with TRBJ1-1; 7 positions agree with TRBD1. Germline V CDR1 and CDR2: GTSNPN, SVGIG (reference sequence). After removal of 3 bases from V and 3 bases from J, the junction contained 7 bases not matched to a gene. This CDR3 has 14 residues.

The CDR3 nucleotides read TGCGCCAGCAGCCAAGTTAGCGGGAGAGGCAATGAGCAGTTCTTC. It yields the protein CASSQVSGRGNEQFF. This rearrangement joins TRBV4-1 to TRBJ2-1, with 9 bases identical to TRBD2. CDR3 length: 15 residues. Germline V lookup: CDR1 MGHRA, CDR2 YSYEKL. The J segment lost 6 bases and the V segment lost 1 base, leaving 4 bases of the junction unmatched.

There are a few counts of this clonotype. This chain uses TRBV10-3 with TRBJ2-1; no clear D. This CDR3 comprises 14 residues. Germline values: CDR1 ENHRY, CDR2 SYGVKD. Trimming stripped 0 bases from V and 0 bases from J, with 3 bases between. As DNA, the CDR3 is TGTGCCATCAGTGAGTCGCGCTCCTACAATGAGCAGTTCTTC. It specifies CAISESRSYNEQFF.

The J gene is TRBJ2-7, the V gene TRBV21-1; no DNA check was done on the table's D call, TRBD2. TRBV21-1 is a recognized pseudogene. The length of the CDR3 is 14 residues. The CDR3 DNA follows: TGTGCCAGCACCAAGGGAGGGCCGGCCTACGAGCAGTACTTC. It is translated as CASTKGGPAYEQYF.

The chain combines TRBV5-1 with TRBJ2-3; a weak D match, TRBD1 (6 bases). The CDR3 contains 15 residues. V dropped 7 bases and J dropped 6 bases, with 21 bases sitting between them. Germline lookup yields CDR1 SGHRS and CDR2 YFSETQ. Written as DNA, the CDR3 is TGCGCCAGCCGACCTCTGGGACCGAGGGGGGATACGCAGTATTTT. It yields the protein CASRPLGPRGDTQYF.

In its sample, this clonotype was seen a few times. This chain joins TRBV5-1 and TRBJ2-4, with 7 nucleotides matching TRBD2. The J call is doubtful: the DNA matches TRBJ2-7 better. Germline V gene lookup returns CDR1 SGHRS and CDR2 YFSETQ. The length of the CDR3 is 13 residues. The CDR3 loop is CASSPAGNYEQYF. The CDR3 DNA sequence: TGCGCCAGCAGTCCAGCGGGGAACTACGAGCAGTACTTC.

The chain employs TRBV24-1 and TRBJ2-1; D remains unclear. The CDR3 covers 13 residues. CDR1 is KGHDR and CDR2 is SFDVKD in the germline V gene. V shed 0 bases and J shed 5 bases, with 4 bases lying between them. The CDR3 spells CATSDLLHNEQFF. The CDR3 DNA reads TGTGCCACCAGTGATTTGCTACACAATGAGCAGTTCTTC.

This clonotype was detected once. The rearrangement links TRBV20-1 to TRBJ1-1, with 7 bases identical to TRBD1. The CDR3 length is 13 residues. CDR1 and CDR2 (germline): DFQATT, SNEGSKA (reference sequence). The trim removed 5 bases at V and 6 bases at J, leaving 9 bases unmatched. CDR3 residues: CSAVRGLGAEAFF. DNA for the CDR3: TGCAGTGCTGTTAGGGGGCTTGGCGCTGAAGCTTTCTTT.

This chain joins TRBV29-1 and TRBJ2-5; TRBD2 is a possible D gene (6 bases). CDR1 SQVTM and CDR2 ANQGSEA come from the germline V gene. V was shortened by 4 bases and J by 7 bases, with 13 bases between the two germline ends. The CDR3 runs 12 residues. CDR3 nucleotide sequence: TGCAGCGTTGGAAATCTGGGAGGGACCCAGTACTTC. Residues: CSVGNLGGTQYF.

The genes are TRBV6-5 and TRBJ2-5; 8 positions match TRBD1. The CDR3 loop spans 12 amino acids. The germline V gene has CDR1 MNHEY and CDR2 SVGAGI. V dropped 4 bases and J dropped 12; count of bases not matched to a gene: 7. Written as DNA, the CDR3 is TGTGCCAGCAGTTTCACAGGGGGGCGAGAGTACTTC. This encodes CASSFTGGREYF.